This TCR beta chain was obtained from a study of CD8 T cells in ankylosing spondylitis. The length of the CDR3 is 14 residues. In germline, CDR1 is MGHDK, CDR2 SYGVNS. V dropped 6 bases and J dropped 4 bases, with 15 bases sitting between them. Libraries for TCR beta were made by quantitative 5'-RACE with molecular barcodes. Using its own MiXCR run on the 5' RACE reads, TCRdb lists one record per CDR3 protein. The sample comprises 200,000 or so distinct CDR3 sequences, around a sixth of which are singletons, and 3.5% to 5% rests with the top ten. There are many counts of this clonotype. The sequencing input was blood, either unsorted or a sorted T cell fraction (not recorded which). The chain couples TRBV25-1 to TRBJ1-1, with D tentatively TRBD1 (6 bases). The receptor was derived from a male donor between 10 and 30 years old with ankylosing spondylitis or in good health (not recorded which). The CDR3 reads CASRNTGLFTEAFF. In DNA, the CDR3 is TGTGCCAGCAGGAACACAGGGTTGTTCACTGAAGCTTTCTTT.